Presented here are 23 T cell receptor beta chains from one specimen sequenced in a study of beta chain features in type 1 diabetes. All of the isolated RNA was reverse transcribed, so expressed TCRB transcripts were sequenced. Method: immunoSEQ multiplex PCR; TCRdb's copy keeps in-frame clones and lacks some. Of some 270,000 clones in the sample, under 8.5% were seen once. Sequencing was done on a sample of central memory CD4+ T cells from blood. Receptors originate from a young woman in good health.

This clone has more than one count but fewer than ten. The chain has TRBV29-1 and TRBJ1-3; 8 bases line up with TRBD1. Germline assignment: CDR1 SQVTM and CDR2 ANQGSEA. V was clipped by 4 bases and J by 4 bases; unmatched bases: 12. This CDR3 is built from 16 residues. The CDR3 DNA follows: TGCAGCGTTGTGTCCGGGACAGGCCCTCTCGGAAACACCATATATTTT. This translates into CSVVSGTGPLGNTIYF.

This clone was seen at least ten times. This chain links TRBV30 with TRBJ1-4; D is undetermined. Germline values: CDR1 GTSNPN, CDR2 SVGIG (reference sequence). V lost 1 base to trimming and J lost 8 bases, with 8 bases between them. The CDR3 is made up of 12 amino acids. DNA of the CDR3: TGTGCCTGGAGTGGAGGCCAGGAAAAACTGTTTTTT. Residues: CAWSGGQEKLFF.

The chain has TRBV5-1 and TRBJ2-3, with TRBD2 identical over 10 bases. Trimming took 4 bases from V and 4 from J; bases not matched to a gene: 9. This CDR3 has 16 amino acids. Germline V lookup: CDR1 SGHRS, CDR2 YFSETQ. CDR3 protein: CASSGSGLARADTQYF. For the CDR3, the DNA is TGCGCCAGCAGCGGATCGGGACTAGCGAGGGCAGATACGCAGTATTTT.

This clone was seen a handful of times. J is TRBJ2-7 and V is TRBV19; D tentatively fits TRBD1 or TRBD2 (5 bases each). V lost 2 bases, J lost 4 bases, and 15 bases lay in between. This CDR3 region has 15 residues. Germline values: CDR1 LNHDA, CDR2 SQIVND (reference sequence). The CDR3 protein is CASSISRDGHYEQYF. CDR3 nucleotide sequence: TGTGCCAGTAGTATAAGTAGGGACGGCCATTACGAGCAGTACTTC.

This clone was recorded many times. This chain connects TRBV7-9 to TRBJ2-3; unclear D gene. CDR1 and CDR2 (germline): SEHNR, FQNEAQ (reference sequence). This CDR3 comprises 13 residues. V shed 5 bases and J shed 1 base, with 7 bases lying between them. The CDR3 loop reads CASSRVGTDTQYF. CDR3 DNA: TGTGCCAGCAGCCGGGTGGGCACAGATACGCAGTATTTT.

This clone was seen more than once but under ten times. The V and J genes are TRBV11-3 and TRBJ2-1; possible D gene TRBD2, 6 bases. V lost 3 bases and J 6 bases, leaving 18 bases between the germline ends. This CDR3 region has 16 residues. Germline CDR1 is SGHNT and CDR2 is YENEEA. CDR3 sequence (DNA): TGTGCCAGCAGCTTCGGACGGGAGAGTCGGGTCAATGAGCAGTTCTTC. Translated, it gives CASSFGRESRVNEQFF.

The V gene is TRBV30, the J gene TRBJ2-5; perhaps TRBD2 as D (6 bases). With 4 bases removed from V and 1 base from J, the gap between germline ends came to 16 bases. The germline V gene has CDR1 GTSNPN and CDR2 SVGIG (reference sequence). The CDR3 extends over 15 amino acids. The CDR3 DNA follows: TGTGCCTGGAAAGGTGTTACGGGACTCCAAGAGACCCAGTACTTC. This sequence encodes CAWKGVTGLQETQYF.

This clone occurred many times. The gene calls are TRBV7-8 and TRBJ1-3; D ambiguous. Germline lookup yields CDR1 SGHVS and CDR2 FQNEAQ. This CDR3 spans 17 amino acids. V was shortened by 0 bases and J by 0 bases, with 12 bases between the two germline ends. DNA of the CDR3: TGTGCCAGCAGCTTAGCCGGAATTCAATCCTCTGGAAACACCATATATTTT. Its protein product is CASSLAGIQSSGNTIYF.

This clone has more than one count but fewer than ten. CDR3 amino acids: CASSYFRVNPYEQYF. The CDR3 nucleotides read TGTGCCAGCAGTTACTTCAGGGTGAATCCCTACGAGCAGTACTTC. The chain combines TRBV6-5 with TRBJ2-7; D is perhaps TRBD1 (5 bases). CDR1 and CDR2 (germline): MNHEY, SVGAGI. This CDR3 is built from 15 residues. Trimming stripped 1 base from V and 2 bases from J, with 12 bases between.

The V and J genes are TRBV27 and TRBJ2-1; weak D call: TRBD2 (6 bases). There are 12 residues in the CDR3. Germline CDR1 reads MNHEY; CDR2 reads SMNVEV (reference sequence). The V gene lost 5 bases and the J gene lost 6 bases, with 8 bases spanning the gap. CDR3 DNA: TGTGCCAGCAGTCGGCGGGGCAATGAGCAGTTCTTC. Encoded protein: CASSRRGNEQFF.

Only a few counts were recorded for this clone. This chain uses TRBV5-6 with TRBJ1-1; D remains unclear. This CDR3 has 14 amino acids. The germline V and J ends were trimmed by 4 bases and 8 bases, with 18 bases remaining between them. The germline V gene encodes CDR1 SGHDT and CDR2 YYEEEE. The CDR3: CASSVDVNLGEAFF. The CDR3 DNA reads TGTGCCAGCAGCGTGGACGTCAACCTCGGCGAAGCTTTCTTT.

This clone has a handful of counts. This chain uses TRBV29-1 with TRBJ2-1; 9 positions agree with TRBD1. The CDR3 is 16 amino acids. The ends lost 5 bases at V and 2 bases at J; junction bases unmatched: 10. The V gene's germline CDR1 is SQVTM and CDR2 ANQGSEA. CDR3 amino acids: CSVSSATGGPYNEQFF. CDR3 DNA: TGCAGCGTTTCCTCCGCTACAGGGGGCCCCTACAATGAGCAGTTCTTC.

The V gene is TRBV9, the J gene TRBJ2-2; D gene ambiguous. This CDR3 contains 18 residues. Looked up from germline, CDR1 is SGDLS and CDR2 is YYNGEE. V was trimmed by 0 bases and J by 0 bases, leaving 15 bases between them. The CDR3 sequence is CASSVVRSASPNTGELFF. CDR3 DNA: TGTGCCAGCAGCGTAGTAAGGTCTGCTAGTCCGAACACCGGGGAGCTGTTTTTT. Complete variable domain (other parts from reference TRBV9 and TRBJ2-2): DSGVTQTPKHLITATGQRVTLRCSPRSGDLSVYWYQQSLDQGLQFLIQYYNGEERAKGNILERFSAQQFPDLHSELNLSSLELGDSALYFCASSVVRSASPNTGELFFGEGSRLTVL.

On this clone: Different DNA sequences within this sample yield the same CDR3. J is TRBJ2-3 and V is TRBV6-6, with D unclear. V lost 8 bases and J 1 base, leaving 4 bases between the germline ends. There are 11 residues in the CDR3. Germline values: CDR1 MNHNY, CDR2 SVGAGI (reference sequence). CDR3 nucleotide sequence: TGTGCCAGCCTACGCACAGATACGCAGTATTTT. The encoded protein is CASLRTDTQYF.

J is TRBJ2-1 and V is TRBV7-9; possibly TRBD1 for D (6 bases). The CDR3 is made up of 14 amino acids. Trimming removed 8 bases at V and 6 bases at J, with 17 bases between. Germline assignment: CDR1 SEHNR and CDR2 FQNEAQ (reference sequence). This CDR3 is CASYRLDSSNEQFF. For the CDR3, the DNA is TGTGCCAGCTACAGGTTGGACAGTAGCAATGAGCAGTTCTTC.

This chain links TRBV7-6 with TRBJ1-5; D is unresolved. The CDR3 runs 12 residues. Germline V gene lookup returns CDR1 SGHVS and CDR2 FNYEAQ. Trimming stripped 5 bases from V and 9 bases from J, with 11 bases between. The CDR3 bases are TGTGCCAGCAGCCCCCGACTTGGGCCCCAGCATTTT. The encoded protein is CASSPRLGPQHF.

The CDR3 DNA sequence: TGTGCCACCAGCAGAGATCCCCAAGAGACCCAGTACTTC. Translating it yields CATSRDPQETQYF. The chain recombines TRBV15 with TRBJ2-5; D gene ambiguous. The V gene lost 0 bases and the J gene lost 1 base, with 3 bases spanning the gap. The CDR3 is 13 residues long. Germline V CDR1 and CDR2: LNHNV, YYDKDF (reference sequence).

This clone was seen a handful of times. The CDR3 sequence: CASSLPANYGYTF. The DNA of the CDR3 is TGTGCCAGCAGCTTACCAGCGAACTATGGCTACACCTTC. This chain links TRBV11-3 with TRBJ1-2; D remains ambiguous. CDR3 length equals 13 residues. Trimming removed 2 bases from V and 2 bases from J, with 6 bases in between. The V gene's germline CDR1 is SGHNT and CDR2 YENEEA.

This clone showed up just a few times. Other DNA sequences within the sample encode an identical CDR3. The rearrangement links TRBV11-3 to TRBJ2-5; D remains ambiguous. Germline CDR1 SGHNT, CDR2 YENEEA. Trimming stripped 4 bases from V and 1 base from J, with 1 base between. This CDR3 is built from 11 residues. Written as DNA, the CDR3 is TGTGCCAGCAGCTCCCAAGAGACCCAGTACTTC. Translated, it gives CASSSQETQYF.

This clone was seen only a few times. The chain uses TRBV30 and TRBJ1-5; D is uncertain. The germline V and J ends were trimmed by 7 bases and 4 bases, with 14 bases remaining between them. Germline V gene lookup returns CDR1 GTSNPN and CDR2 SVGIG (reference sequence). The CDR3 has 13 residues. This CDR3 is CAYRLGINQPQHF. The CDR3 bases are TGTGCCTACCGATTGGGGATTAATCAGCCCCAGCATTTT.

The rearrangement links TRBV28 to TRBJ2-7, with TRBD1 matching over 9 bases. Germline V gene sequence: CDR1 MDHEN, CDR2 SYDVKM. The CDR3 has 12 amino acids. V lost 11 bases, J lost 4 bases, and 6 bases stayed unmatched. CDR3 in amino acids: CAVTGQGYEQYV. The CDR3 coding sequence is TGTGCCGTTACAGGACAGGGGTACGAGCAGTACGTC.

This clone was recorded a few times. The chain links TRBV28 to TRBJ1-2; 8 bases map to TRBD1. With 5 bases clipped from V and 7 bases from J, the junction kept 9 bases outside the gene matches. CDR1 is MDHEN, CDR2 SYDVKM, per germline. The CDR3 sequence is 14 residues long. Written as DNA, the CDR3 is TGTGCCAGCAGTGAACTCCAGGGGGCAGGTGGCTACACCTTC. It translates to CASSELQGAGGYTF.

The chain combines TRBV5-4 with TRBJ2-1; no clear D. This CDR3 region has 12 residues. Trimming shortened V by 2 bases and J by 6 bases, and 6 bases separated the two germline ends. Germline V gives CDR1 SGHNT, CDR2 YYREEE (reference sequence). CDR3 bases: TGTGCCAGCAGCTTTTATTTCAATGAGCAGTTCTTC. Its protein is CASSFYFNEQFF.